The source of this T cell receptor beta chain is a study of T cell changes during pregnancy in multiple sclerosis. Trimming removed 5 bases from V and 5 bases from J; junction bases left unmatched: 5. The CDR3 runs to 15 residues. Germline V gene lookup returns CDR1 SGHTA and CDR2 FQGNSA. The assay was immunoSEQ multiplex PCR, and TCRdb's table has in-frame clones only and misses some. This table holds about 47,000 clones, roughly 93% found once. This chain connects TRBV7-2 to TRBJ2-7, with 14 nucleotides matching TRBD2. This TCR derives from a female donor with multiple sclerosis, enrolled in a pregnancy study. The sample here was peripheral blood, taken in the second trimester of pregnancy. CDR3 amino acids: CASSQGTSGSDEQYF. Here the CDR3 DNA reads TGTGCCAGCAGCCAAGGGACTAGCGGGAGTGACGAGCAGTACTTC.